These T cell receptor beta chains were read from a single sample in a study of post-analysis software for immune sequencing data. One entry per CDR3 protein results from TCRdb running MiXCR on the PCR reads. The data contain some 690,000 distinct CDR3 sequences, 25% to 30% of them singletons. The sequenced sample was blood. The receptor source for this set is a girl aged 10-17 years with multiple sclerosis. The conserved cysteine and the conserved F or W are not part of the CDR3 here. The order of the fields is V gene, CDR3 length, D gene, CDR3 protein. A D gene is named only where the DNA matches it firmly.

V gene: TRBV20-1
CDR3 length: 14
D gene: TRBD2
CDR3 protein: GASWGTSGPHGEQY

V gene: TRBV6-2/TRBV6-3
CDR3 length: 13
D gene: TRBD2
CDR3 protein: ASSYSAGDPNEQY

V gene: TRBV7-8
CDR3 length: 13
D gene: -
CDR3 protein: ASSLNPGVKEKLF

V gene: TRBV7-2
CDR3 length: 12
D gene: TRBD1
CDR3 protein: ASSTDRDSQPQH

V gene: TRBV7-2
CDR3 length: 12
D gene: TRBD1
CDR3 protein: ASSSPGGNYEQY

V gene: TRBV28
CDR3 length: 13
D gene: -
CDR3 protein: ASSQTAGVNTEAF

V gene: TRBV12-3/TRBV12-4
CDR3 length: 10
D gene: -
CDR3 protein: ASSSLQETQY

V gene: TRBV5-1
CDR3 length: 13
D gene: -
CDR3 protein: ASSFTADSNYGYT

V gene: TRBV7-8
CDR3 length: 12
D gene: -
CDR3 protein: ASSLKRATGELF

V gene: TRBV5-1
CDR3 length: 13
D gene: -
CDR3 protein: ASSPPSSGANVLT

V gene: TRBV7-2
CDR3 length: 11
D gene: -
CDR3 protein: ASSSVGVGEQY

V gene: TRBV20-1
CDR3 length: 15
D gene: TRBD2
CDR3 protein: SARAGLGLAGPYEQY

V gene: TRBV5-1
CDR3 length: 13
D gene: -
CDR3 protein: ASSLGWENQETQY

V gene: TRBV20-1
CDR3 length: 11
D gene: -
CDR3 protein: SARSPGRSEQY

V gene: TRBV5-1
CDR3 length: 14
D gene: TRBD1
CDR3 protein: ASSPTGVGSTDTQY

V gene: TRBV5-1
CDR3 length: 13
D gene: TRBD1
CDR3 protein: ASSLGQGAYDEQY

V gene: TRBV20-1
CDR3 length: 13
D gene: -
CDR3 protein: SASSLALSYNEQF

V gene: TRBV7-9
CDR3 length: 9
D gene: TRBD2
CDR3 protein: ASSHGREQY

V gene: TRBV7-2
CDR3 length: 12
D gene: TRBD1
CDR3 protein: ASSRRDRYSEQF

V gene: TRBV28
CDR3 length: 12
D gene: -
CDR3 protein: ASSLWGNPIGYT

V gene: TRBV15
CDR3 length: 11
D gene: -
CDR3 protein: ATSGSYQETQY

V gene: TRBV5-1
CDR3 length: 17
D gene: -
CDR3 protein: ASSLRDRVDRTGIPPQH

V gene: TRBV6-5
CDR3 length: 14
D gene: -
CDR3 protein: ASSYGGAGFPDTQY

V gene: TRBV7-2
CDR3 length: 11
D gene: -
CDR3 protein: ASSPRRGNEQF

V gene: TRBV29-1
CDR3 length: 11
D gene: -
CDR3 protein: SVPDRPNYGYT

V gene: TRBV24-1
CDR3 length: 12
D gene: -
CDR3 protein: ATSGLSGNQPQH

V gene: TRBV4-3
CDR3 length: 13
D gene: -
CDR3 protein: ASGQESRGGYEQY

V gene: TRBV7-2
CDR3 length: 14
D gene: TRBD1
CDR3 protein: ASSLVGQGVRYGYT

V gene: TRBV5-6
CDR3 length: 11
D gene: -
CDR3 protein: ASSLIWTSEAF

V gene: TRBV14
CDR3 length: 13
D gene: -
CDR3 protein: ASSPIGTPQETQY

V gene: TRBV24-1
CDR3 length: 13
D gene: TRBD1
CDR3 protein: ATSGAGQACYGYT

V gene: TRBV21-1
CDR3 length: 14
D gene: -
CDR3 protein: ASSIGTSRVIETQY

V gene: TRBV7-8
CDR3 length: 11
D gene: -
CDR3 protein: ASSLAKDYGYT

V gene: TRBV29-1
CDR3 length: 13
D gene: -
CDR3 protein: SVDYIGRLAYGYT

V gene: TRBV12-3/TRBV12-4
CDR3 length: 11
D gene: -
CDR3 protein: ASRNINQETQY

V gene: TRBV27
CDR3 length: 13
D gene: TRBD1
CDR3 protein: ASGEPGQTLDGYT

V gene: TRBV20-1
CDR3 length: 13
D gene: TRBD1
CDR3 protein: SGYLDRDRAYEQY

V gene: TRBV20-1
CDR3 length: 13
D gene: TRBD2
CDR3 protein: SAILSGGANNGQF

V gene: TRBV15
CDR3 length: 12
D gene: -
CDR3 protein: ATSRDQGATEAF

V gene: TRBV5-1
CDR3 length: 12
D gene: -
CDR3 protein: ASSYGSGRTEAF

V gene: TRBV7-2
CDR3 length: 13
D gene: TRBD2
CDR3 protein: ASSLGAGARNEQY

V gene: TRBV6-5
CDR3 length: 12
D gene: -
CDR3 protein: ASSYFLASDTQY

V gene: TRBV9
CDR3 length: 14
D gene: -
CDR3 protein: ASSAKTQSGADTQY

V gene: TRBV7-9
CDR3 length: 9
D gene: -
CDR3 protein: ASSFDGEQY

V gene: TRBV5-1
CDR3 length: 12
D gene: -
CDR3 protein: ASSSTDMNTEAF

V gene: TRBV29-1
CDR3 length: 9
D gene: -
CDR3 protein: SGGPGETQY

V gene: TRBV7-2
CDR3 length: 12
D gene: -
CDR3 protein: ASSLGLREETQY

V gene: TRBV29-1
CDR3 length: 9
D gene: -
CDR3 protein: SVGQMETQY

V gene: TRBV6-4
CDR3 length: 13
D gene: -
CDR3 protein: ASSPGASGNQPQH

V gene: TRBV7-2
CDR3 length: 13
D gene: -
CDR3 protein: ASSSRTRGKETQY

V gene: TRBV28
CDR3 length: 10
D gene: -
CDR3 protein: ASRLDSYGYT

V gene: TRBV12-3/TRBV12-4
CDR3 length: 10
D gene: -
CDR3 protein: ASSLGYQPQH

V gene: TRBV6-2/TRBV6-3
CDR3 length: 12
D gene: -
CDR3 protein: ASSYLSPPEVQY

V gene: TRBV19
CDR3 length: 13
D gene: -
CDR3 protein: ASSMQGTNTGELF

V gene: TRBV7-6
CDR3 length: 12
D gene: -
CDR3 protein: ASSLSVGGNEQF

V gene: TRBV28
CDR3 length: 12
D gene: -
CDR3 protein: ASTRVGGSYEQY

V gene: TRBV7-8
CDR3 length: 18
D gene: -
CDR3 protein: ASSQHPAGGMGSGANVLT

V gene: TRBV6-5
CDR3 length: 14
D gene: -
CDR3 protein: ASSPNTGSGANVLT

V gene: TRBV20-1
CDR3 length: 11
D gene: -
CDR3 protein: SAADPTYQPQH

V gene: TRBV6-1
CDR3 length: 12
D gene: TRBD2
CDR3 protein: ASSTWASGNEQF